This entry concerns a single TCR beta chain. There is no known antigen for this receptor. No much larger clone is present one base from it, and per-base qualities are unavailable. Healthy HIV-negative adults with no recently reported acute infections or vaccinations were included as donors. Only Caucasian adults living in Nashville, Tennessee, USA were represented among the donors. CD4+ T cells were enriched by magnetic negative selection, after which naive cells were positively selected on CD45RA and the negative fraction was taken as the memory subset. Blood was obtained by leukapheresis, after which PBMCs were separated by Ficoll-Histopaque density gradient centrifugation and cryopreserved in liquid nitrogen vapor phase. Analytical flow cytometry was used to check the purity and quantity of each magnetically sorted T cell population. Genomic DNA was isolated from every sorted fraction and measured by UV absorbance on a Nanodrop 2000c.

The data are from a study of shared clonotypes between healthy human individuals (TCRdb year 2020). About the study as a whole: The cohort comprised two women and three men aged 18 to 49 years. To estimate repertoire size and how much clonotypes are shared between individuals, the study performed deep sequencing of blood TCR repertoires from a handful of healthy adults. Per donor, three plates each were used for CD4 naive and CD4 memory, two for CD8 naive, and one for CD8 memory. Between about 0.85 and 10 billion PBMCs per donor were obtained by leukapheresis. To increase sequencing depth and limit assay-specific biases, TCR repertoire library preparation and sequencing were carried out by different laboratories using diverse techniques. General conclusions and limits of the study: Incomplete sequencing was indicated by rarefaction of sorted-subset datasets, despite the large sequencing depth. Pairwise subsampling indicated that sequencing depth was expected to affect the degree of clonotype sharing among donors. The small number of donors limited the genetic and exposure-history diversity represented. Across four donors, 4.5% to 6.5% of naive CD4, roughly 3.8% of naive CD8, around 2.5% of memory CD4, and 0.4% of memory CD8 clonotypes were shared. Sampling was restricted to blood, and TCR repertoires in tissues likely differ from the TCR repertoires found in blood. Clonotypes shared by all four sorted-subset donors showed higher generation probabilities than non-shared clonotypes. Larger estimated clonotype richness was generally found for naive subsets than for memory subsets.

The cysteine opens and the phenylalanine closes a CDR3 of 15 amino acids. Only the CDR3 region is kept as DNA, spanning 45 bases read in frame from base 1. Using the deep immunoSEQ assay, TCR CDR3 regions were amplified from genomic DNA by multiplex PCR. For each cell subset, the extracted genomic DNA was distributed evenly across all wells of several immunoSEQ 96-well plates, and each plate served as one replicate. For sorted subsets, 150 to 200 ng genomic DNA, equal to tens of thousands of T cell genomes, was loaded into each replicate PCR. Purified libraries were quantified with a Qubit 3.0 fluorometer, sized on a Bioanalyzer 2100, and re-quantified with the KAPA Library Quantification kit. Each immunoSEQ 96-well plate was sequenced on its own single-read 150-cycle Illumina NextSeq 550 flow cell. As for the original processing: The immunoSEQ output contained only junctional sequences without quality scores, so filtering could not match that applied to full-length reads. To assign V/J genes and CDR3, sequences were annotated using PyIR, a Python wrapper for IgBLAST v1.9, with IMGT germline references. Reads with weak V/J assignments (E-value above 1e-6), missing CDR3, stop codons, out-of-frame junctions, or ambiguous translated residues were removed. V3J clonotypes were defined by identical inferred V gene, J gene, and CDR3 amino acid sequence. Percentage overlap between repertoires was calculated by dividing the number of shared unique clonotypes by the size of the smaller repertoire. RTK rarefaction, the Chao1 estimator, and Recon v2.1 estimates of unobserved clonotypes were used to assess repertoire richness. OLGA was used to compute generation probabilities for all TCRbeta clonotypes that the gDNA method yielded from a few donors. TCRdb mirrors the immuneACCESS table, restricted to in-frame sequences. Some clones are absent from its copies; in checked studies, under half trace to an unresolved V gene, and the reason for the others is unknown. Clone size and V and J calls were adopted from that table, with D and trimming inferred from the DNA. The sample records roughly 2.4 million clones, nearly 97% of which are singletons. 0.13% of the sample comes from the top ten.

Material for sequencing was naive CD4+ T cells sorted from blood. This sample's cell subset or site label indicates: CD45RA+ positively selected. This clonotype was sampled from a man aged 18 to 30 in good health. The V gene is TRBV21-1 and the J gene is TRBJ2-1; the listed D gene, TRBD1, was not tested against the DNA. TRBV21-1 is tagged as a pseudogene. The DNA sequence reads TGTGCCAGCAGCAGGGTGGGACAGTGTGACAATGAGCAGTTCTTC. Its product reads: CASSRVGQCDNEQFF.